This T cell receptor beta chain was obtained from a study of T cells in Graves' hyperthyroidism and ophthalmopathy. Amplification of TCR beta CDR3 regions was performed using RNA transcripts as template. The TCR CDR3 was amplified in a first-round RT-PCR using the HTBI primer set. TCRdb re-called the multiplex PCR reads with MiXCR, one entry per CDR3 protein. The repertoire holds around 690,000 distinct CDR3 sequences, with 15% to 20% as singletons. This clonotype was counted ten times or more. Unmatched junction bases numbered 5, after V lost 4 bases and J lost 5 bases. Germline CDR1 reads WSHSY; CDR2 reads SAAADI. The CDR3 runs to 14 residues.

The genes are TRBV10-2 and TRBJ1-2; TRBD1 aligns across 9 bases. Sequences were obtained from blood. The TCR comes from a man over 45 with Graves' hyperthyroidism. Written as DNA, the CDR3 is TGCGCCAGCAGTGTCGGGACAGGGTTTTATGGCTACACCTTC. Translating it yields CASSVGTGFYGYTF.